The present T cell receptor (beta chain) was sequenced within a study of technical replicates of blood from a handful of donors. V lost 2 bases and J 7 bases, leaving 9 bases between the germline ends. The CDR3 covers 14 residues. The germline gives CDR1 SNHLY, CDR2 FYNNEI. This clone was detected once. Produced via immunoSEQ multiplex PCR; TCRdb's table is partial and in-frame only. The table has tens of thousands of clones, roughly 96% seen once; the top ten hold more than 0.2%. The V and J genes are TRBV2 and TRBJ1-6, with a tentative D call TRBD1 (6 bases). This sequence was found in a human donor in good health. The source material was T cells isolated from PBMCs. This CDR3 reads CASSEPGTNSPLHF. CDR3 in DNA: TGTGCCAGCAGTGAACCAGGGACAAATTCACCCCTCCACTTT.